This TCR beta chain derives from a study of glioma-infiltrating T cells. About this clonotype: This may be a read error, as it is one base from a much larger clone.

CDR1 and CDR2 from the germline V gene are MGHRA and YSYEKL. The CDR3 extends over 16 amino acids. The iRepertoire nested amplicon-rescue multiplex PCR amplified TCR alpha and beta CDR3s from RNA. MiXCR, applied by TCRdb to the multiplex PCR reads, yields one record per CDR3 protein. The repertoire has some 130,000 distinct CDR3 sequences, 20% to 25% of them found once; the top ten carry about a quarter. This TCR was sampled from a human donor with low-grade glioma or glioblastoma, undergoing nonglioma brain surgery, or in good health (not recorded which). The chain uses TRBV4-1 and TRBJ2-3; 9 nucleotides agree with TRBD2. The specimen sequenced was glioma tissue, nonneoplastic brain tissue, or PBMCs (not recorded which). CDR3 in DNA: TGCGCCAGCAGCAACCCCACAGCGGGGGGCACAGATGCGCAGTATTTT. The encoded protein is CASSNPTAGGTDAQYF.